These 29 T cell receptor beta chains were sequenced from one sample in a study of response to subunit inactivated influenza vaccine. Using its own MiXCR run on the RT-PCR reads, TCRdb lists one record per CDR3 protein. The sample holds roughly 500,000 distinct CDR3 sequences; under 25% are singletons and the top ten take 2.5% to 3.5%. These sequences were also reported in another study, on T cells expressing NK-cell markers. That source adds: It was by 5'RACE template switching with UMIs that TCR beta cDNA was made.

The material sequenced was CD4+ T cells sorted from PBMCs, taken 12 days after vaccination. These receptors all stem from a man in his forties or fifties who received an inactivated influenza vaccine.

CDR3 sequence: CATSRDRVKEETQYF. In DNA form, the CDR3 reads TGTGCCACCAGCAGAGATCGGGTAAAGGAAGAGACCCAGTACTTC. This sequence joins TRBV15 and TRBJ2-5; no firm D call. Germline V gives CDR1 LNHNV, CDR2 YYDKDF (reference sequence). This CDR3 comprises 15 residues. The V end lost 0 bases, the J end lost 3 bases, and 11 bases lay between the germline ends.

The table lists this clonotype with many counts. The V gene is TRBV7-9, the J gene TRBJ2-1, with D unresolved. This CDR3 spans 12 amino acids. Germline loops: CDR1 SEHNR, CDR2 FQNEAQ (reference sequence). Trimming removed 5 bases from V and 6 bases from J, with 8 bases in between. For the CDR3, the DNA is TGTGCCAGCAGCACGGCGACCAATGAGCAGTTCTTC. It yields the protein CASSTATNEQFF.

The V and J genes are TRBV20-1 and TRBJ1-4; 8 positions agree with TRBD1. Germline V gene sequence: CDR1 DFQATT, CDR2 SNEGSKA (reference sequence). The CDR3 extends over 13 amino acids. The ends lost 7 bases at V and 5 bases at J; junction bases unmatched: 6. The CDR3 DNA reads as TGCAGTGTGGTCGGACAGGGAAATGAAAAACTGTTTTTT. Protein: CSVVGQGNEKLFF.

The chain joins TRBV20-1 to TRBJ2-7, with a tentative D call TRBD2 (5 bases). The CDR3 extends over 14 amino acids. Germline V gene sequence: CDR1 DFQATT, CDR2 SNEGSKA (reference sequence). Between the trimmed V and J ends, which lost 6 bases and 0 bases, there was a span of 15 bases. The CDR3 is CSARRAVSSYEQYF. CDR3 bases: TGCAGTGCCCGGCGGGCGGTTAGCTCCTACGAGCAGTACTTC.

This clonotype has just one count. V gene TRBV2 combines with J gene TRBJ2-7; 7 bases map to TRBD2. V was clipped by 4 bases and J by 5 bases; unmatched bases: 2. Per germline, CDR1 SNHLY and CDR2 FYNNEI. The CDR3 is 12 amino acids. Here the CDR3 DNA reads TGTGCCAGCAGTGTGACTAGCCACGAGCAGTACTTC. This gives the protein CASSVTSHEQYF.

The chain employs TRBV9 and TRBJ2-7, with 10 bases aligning to TRBD1. After removal of 3 bases from V and 6 bases from J, the junction contained 9 bases not matched to a gene. Germline CDR1 and CDR2: SGDLS and YYNGEE. The CDR3 has 15 amino acids. CDR3 sequence (DNA): TGTGCCAGCAGCGAGGGGGACAGGGGTTGGCGCGAGCAGTACTTC. Protein sequence: CASSEGDRGWREQYF.

The chain is built from TRBV20-1 and TRBJ1-6; 9 nucleotides line up with TRBD1. This CDR3 has 14 amino acids. The germline V gene encodes CDR1 DFQATT and CDR2 SNEGSKA (reference sequence). The V gene end was trimmed by 1 base and the J gene end by 7 bases; junction bases not matched to a gene: 2. The CDR3 region has the DNA TGCAGTGCTAGAGTGGGACAGGGAAATTCACCCCTCCACTTT. It yields the protein CSARVGQGNSPLHF.

This chain links TRBV7-2 with TRBJ2-5; TRBD2 matches 7 bases. Germline V gene sequence: CDR1 SGHTA, CDR2 FQGNSA. The J segment lost 5 bases and the V segment lost 1 base, leaving 13 bases of the junction unmatched. The CDR3 runs 17 residues. For the CDR3, the DNA is TGTGCCAGCAGCTTAGTTTCGGGGGGTGCTCGGGGCGAGACCCAGTACTTC. As protein: CASSLVSGGARGETQYF.

This clonotype was seen only a few times. The CDR3 sequence: CASSQDRVGGSKFF. In DNA, the CDR3 is TGTGCCAGCTCTCAGGACAGGGTAGGGGGAAGTAAGTTCTTC. The V and J genes are TRBV12-3 or TRBV12-4 and TRBJ2-1, with 8 bases that match TRBD1. The junction had 17 bases not matched to a gene; V was cut back by 8 bases and J by 14 bases. The CDR3 contains 14 residues.

This chain connects TRBV20-1 to TRBJ1-5, with unresolved D. CDR1 is DFQATT and CDR2 is SNEGSKA in the germline V gene (reference sequence). The CDR3 runs to 14 residues. V was clipped by 1 base and J by 7 bases, with 14 bases between them. CDR3 loop: CSARAREPGQPQHF. CDR3 nucleotide sequence: TGCAGTGCTAGAGCGAGGGAACCCGGGCAGCCCCAGCATTTT.

This chain joins TRBV12-3 or TRBV12-4 and TRBJ2-5; 11 bases align to TRBD2. CDR3 size: 17 residues. J gave up 1 base and V 6 bases, and 10 bases lay outside the gene matches. The CDR3, as DNA: TGTGCCAGCAGCCCCTCGACTAGCGGGGTACTCCAAGAGACCCAGTACTTC. Translation gives CASSPSTSGVLQETQYF.

There are a few counts of this clonotype. This chain connects TRBV2 to TRBJ2-7; 12 positions agree with TRBD2. The CDR3 runs 15 residues. Losses at the gene ends were 5 bases for V and 5 bases for J; bases not matched to a gene: 7. CDR1 is SNHLY and CDR2 is FYNNEI in the germline V gene. In DNA, the CDR3 is TGTGCCAGCAGTCCGACTAGCGGGAGAGGAAACGAGCAGTACTTC. Translating it yields CASSPTSGRGNEQYF.

This clonotype was seen a handful of times. The V call is TRBV6-1, the J call TRBJ2-1; D perhaps matches TRBD1 (5 bases). The CDR3 length is 14 residues. The germline CDR1 and CDR2 sequences are MNHNS and SASEGT. The germline V and J ends were trimmed by 3 bases and 7 bases, with 13 bases remaining between them. As DNA, the CDR3 is TGTGCCAGCAGTGACGCCAGGGTAGGAAATGAGCAGTTCTTC. It codes for CASSDARVGNEQFF.

The chain has TRBV6-2 or TRBV6-3 and TRBJ2-1; either TRBD1 or TRBD2 may supply D (6 bases each). V lost 6 bases to trimming and J lost 11 bases, with 14 bases between them. Germline V gene data show CDR1 as MNHEY and CDR2 as SVGEGT. This CDR3 has 12 residues. The CDR3 DNA is TGTGCCAGCAGACGCGAGGGGGGTCAGCAGTTCTTC. Residues: CASRREGGQQFF.

The genes are TRBV30 and TRBJ2-7, with TRBD1 identical over 7 bases. The CDR3 is 12 residues long. Trimming cost V 3 bases and J 7 bases; bases outside gene matches: 6. CDR1 is GTSNPN and CDR2 is SVGIG in the germline V gene (reference sequence). This CDR3 is CAWSAQGFEQYF. The CDR3 coding sequence is TGTGCCTGGAGCGCACAGGGGTTTGAGCAGTACTTC.

The rearrangement joins TRBV20-1 to TRBJ2-5; possible D gene TRBD1, 5 bases. Germline V CDR1 and CDR2: DFQATT, SNEGSKA (reference sequence). CDR3 length: 13 residues. Trimming removed 0 bases at V and 1 base at J, with 6 bases between. DNA of the CDR3: TGCAGTGCTAGAGATACAGGCCAAGAGACCCAGTACTTC. Encoded protein: CSARDTGQETQYF.

The J gene is TRBJ1-1, the V gene TRBV29-1; D is unresolved. The CDR3 runs to 13 residues. V lost 3 bases and J 0 bases, leaving 8 bases between the germline ends. Germline assignment: CDR1 SQVTM and CDR2 ANQGSEA. Written as DNA, the CDR3 is TGCAGCGTTGATTCAGTCCTGAACACTGAAGCTTTCTTT. Encoded protein: CSVDSVLNTEAFF.

The chain combines TRBV7-2 with TRBJ1-1; unclear D gene. The germline gives CDR1 SGHTA, CDR2 FQGNSA. The CDR3 extends over 11 amino acids. V was cut by 5 bases and J by 11 bases, with 12 bases left in between. The CDR3: CASSPVLGAFF. In DNA form, the CDR3 reads TGTGCCAGCAGCCCTGTCTTAGGGGCTTTCTTT. The variable domain in full, completed from reference TRBV7-2 and TRBJ1-1, reads GAGVSQSPSNKVTEKGKDVELRCDPISGHTALYWYRQSLGQGLEFLIYFQGNSAPDKSGLPSDRFSAERTGGSVSTLTIQRTQQEDSAVYLCASSPVLGAFFGQGTRLTVV.

This chain joins TRBV5-6 and TRBJ2-4; tentatively, D is TRBD2 (7 bases). This CDR3 has 16 amino acids. Germline V gives CDR1 SGHDT, CDR2 YYEEEE. The V gene lost 4 bases and the J gene lost 3 bases, with 17 bases spanning the gap. In nucleotides, the CDR3 is TGTGCCAGCAGCCCTATTGGGGGAGGGGGCAAAAACATTCAGTACTTC. Amino acids: CASSPIGGGGKNIQYF.

This clonotype was recorded a few times. This sequence joins TRBV6-1 and TRBJ2-2; 11 bases map to TRBD1. Germline CDR1 is MNHNS and CDR2 is SASEGT. The ends lost 6 bases at V and 0 bases at J; junction bases unmatched: 12. CDR3 length equals 19 residues. The CDR3 is CASREHYGTGGANTGELFF. The CDR3 coding sequence is TGTGCCAGCAGGGAGCATTACGGGACAGGGGGAGCGAACACCGGGGAGCTGTTTTTT.

The V gene is TRBV5-6, the J gene TRBJ2-3; the match to TRBD2 covers 9 bases. Germline V gene sequence: CDR1 SGHDT, CDR2 YYEEEE. Germline trimming cut 5 bases from V and 14 bases from J; bases unmatched to any gene: 9. The CDR3 has 12 amino acids. The CDR3 here is CASSSSGVPVYF. The DNA for the CDR3 is TGTGCCAGCAGTTCTAGCGGGGTACCAGTGTATTTT.

The chain links TRBV20-1 to TRBJ2-7; D may be TRBD1 or TRBD2 (5 bases each). This CDR3 contains 13 residues. CDR1 and CDR2 from the germline V gene are DFQATT and SNEGSKA (reference sequence). The V and J ends lost 3 bases and 4 bases respectively, with 13 bases between them. CDR3 coding DNA: TGCAGTGCTAGCATAAAAGGGACGTACGAGCAGTACTTC. The encoded protein is CSASIKGTYEQYF.

The chain has TRBV6-2 or TRBV6-3 and TRBJ2-2, with D tentatively TRBD1 (7 bases). CDR1 is MNHEY and CDR2 is SVGEGT in the germline V gene. This CDR3 is 15 amino acids long. The ends were cut back, 4 bases at V and 3 bases at J, with 12 bases in the middle. CDR3 sequence: CASSSAGQYTGELFF. Written as DNA, the CDR3 is TGTGCCAGCAGTTCGGCGGGACAGTACACCGGGGAGCTGTTTTTT.

This clonotype appeared a few times. The chain uses TRBV7-6 and TRBJ2-1; 13 bases are a match to TRBD2. Germline trimming cut 1 base from V and 8 bases from J; bases unmatched to any gene: 2. Germline CDR1 reads SGHVS; CDR2 reads FNYEAQ. The CDR3 totals 15 residues. The chain's CDR3 is CASSLGLAGGHEQFF. The CDR3 nucleotides read TGTGCCAGCAGCTTAGGACTAGCGGGGGGTCATGAGCAGTTCTTC.

This clonotype was counted many times. The J gene is TRBJ2-1, the V gene TRBV9; 7 bases agree with TRBD1. Germline trimming cut 3 bases from V and 9 bases from J; bases unmatched to any gene: 12. Germline V gene lookup returns CDR1 SGDLS and CDR2 YYNGEE. CDR3 length: 15 amino acids. CDR3 sequence (DNA): TGTGCCAGCAGCGCCCGACAGGGCGGCTTCCGTGAGCAGTTCTTC. It codes for CASSARQGGFREQFF. Together with reference TRBV9 and TRBJ2-1, the CDR3 gives the full variable domain: DSGVTQTPKHLITATGQRVTLRCSPRSGDLSVYWYQQSLDQGLQFLIQYYNGEERAKGNILERFSAQQFPDLHSELNLSSLELGDSALYFCASSARQGGFREQFFGPGTRLTVL.

Only a few counts were recorded for this clonotype. The gene calls are TRBV6-2 or TRBV6-3 and TRBJ1-1; D call uncertain. The CDR3 covers 13 residues. V was clipped by 10 bases and J by 0 bases, with 12 bases between them. Germline V gives CDR1 MNHEY, CDR2 SVGEGT. The CDR3 region is CATKGRMNTEAFF. CDR3 nucleotide sequence: TGTGCCACCAAAGGACGTATGAACACTGAAGCTTTCTTT.

The chain joins TRBV7-2 to TRBJ1-4; D is possibly TRBD1 (6 bases). Per germline, CDR1 SGHTA and CDR2 FQGNSA. The CDR3 length is 14 residues. V was clipped by 3 bases and J by 6 bases, with 11 bases between them. As DNA, the CDR3 is TGTGCCAGCAGCTTCGACAGGTGGGATGAAAAACTGTTTTTT. It yields the protein CASSFDRWDEKLFF.

The count of this clonotype is one. The rearrangement links TRBV11-2 to TRBJ2-3; D possibly uses TRBD1 or TRBD2 (5 bases each). There are 15 residues in the CDR3. Germline CDR1 SGHAT, CDR2 FQNNGV. V was shortened by 3 bases and J by 2 bases, with 12 bases between the two germline ends. CDR3 in DNA: TGTGCCAGCAGCTTCGGTGGGACCGACACAGATACGCAGTATTTT. It codes for CASSFGGTDTDTQYF.

The V gene is TRBV3-1, the J gene TRBJ2-7, with D perhaps assigned TRBD1 or TRBD2 (6 bases each). There are 16 residues in the CDR3. The ends were cut back, 0 bases at V and 1 base at J, with 13 bases in the middle. Germline lookup yields CDR1 LGHDT and CDR2 YNNKEL (reference sequence). The chain's CDR3 is CASSQELGGQSYEQYF. The CDR3 nucleotides are TGTGCCAGCAGCCAAGAATTGGGGGGCCAATCCTACGAGCAGTACTTC.